The rows below give T cell receptor beta chains drawn from one sample of a study of T cell responses to AZD1222 COVID-19 vaccine. Generated by immunoSEQ multiplex PCR, the TCRdb table keeps only in-frame clones and is missing some. The sample yields roughly 120,000 clones, roughly 91% seen once. This sample comprised peripheral blood, obtained 28 days after the second AZD1222 dose. Receptors were obtained from an adult who received the AZD1222 COVID-19 vaccine. Both conserved end residues are part of each CDR3. A D gene is named only where the DNA matches it firmly. Some rows mark clone size as missing; the rest say once, few, many or name a class of expanded clone.

j_call v_call clone_size d_call cdr3_aa cdr3_nt
TRBJ1-1 TRBV21-1 once . CASSKGGTGGNTEAFF TGTGCCAGCAGCAAAGGGGGAACAGGGGGGAACACTGAAGCTTTCTTT
TRBJ1-5 TRBV7-9 . . CASSFGGRNQPQHF TGTGCCAGCAGCTTCGGGGGGAGGAATCAGCCCCAGCATTTT
TRBJ2-5 TRBV28 . TRBD1 CASSRQGAETQYF TGTGCCAGCAGCCGTCAGGGGGCCGAGACCCAGTACTTC
TRBJ2-3 TRBV19 . . CASGGHTDTQYF TGTGCCAGTGGGGGCCACACAGATACGCAGTATTTT
TRBJ2-3 TRBV7-3 once . CASSLTSTGLHTDTQYF TGTGCCAGCAGCTTAACGTCGACCGGACTGCACACAGATACGCAGTATTTT
TRBJ2-3 TRBV7-9 once . CASSLPLTDTQYF TGTGCCAGCAGCTTACCACTCACAGATACGCAGTATTTT
TRBJ2-2 TRBV3-1/TRBV3-2 . TRBD2 CASRRLAGGSTGELFF TGTGCCAGCAGGCGACTAGCGGGAGGATCCACCGGGGAGCTGTTTTTT
TRBJ2-1 TRBV29-1 . TRBD2 CSGRGGGYNEQFF TGCAGCGGCCGGGGGGGCGGTTACAATGAGCAGTTCTTC
TRBJ2-7 TRBV7-9 . TRBD2 CASSPSSGASYEQYF TGTGCCAGCAGCCCGTCTAGCGGGGCCTCATACGAGCAGTACTTC
TRBJ1-1 TRBV6-6 . TRBD1 CASSSYRGQSTEAFF TGTGCCAGCAGTTCCTATAGGGGGCAGTCGACTGAAGCTTTCTTT
TRBJ1-1 TRBV4-3 . . CASSQETGWTEAFF TGCGCCAGCAGCCAGGAGACAGGATGGACTGAAGCTTTCTTT
TRBJ1-6 TRBV3-1/TRBV3-2 . . CASSHDTRIPLHF TGTGCCAGCAGCCACGATACACGGATTCCCCTCCACTTT
TRBJ2-1 TRBV12-5 . . CASGRSGGGVSFNEQFF TGTGCTAGTGGCAGATCAGGAGGAGGGGTTAGTTTTAATGAGCAGTTCTTC
TRBJ2-5 TRBV18 . . CASSRRVETQYF TGTGCCAGCTCGCGGAGGGTGGAGACCCAGTACTTC
TRBJ1-2 TRBV7-9 . . CASSLLGRGSNYGYTF TGTGCCAGCAGCCTACTGGGAAGGGGCTCTAACTATGGCTACACCTTC
TRBJ2-7 TRBV5-6 . TRBD1 CASSFQGDEQYF TGTGCCAGCAGCTTTCAGGGGGACGAGCAGTACTTC
TRBJ2-2 TRBV4-1 . . CASSQSVTGTGELFF TGCGCCAGCAGCCAATCAGTTACGGGCACCGGGGAGCTGTTTTTT
TRBJ2-3 TRBV7-2 . . CASSFLTDTQYF TGTGCCAGCAGCTTCCTGACAGATACGCAGTATTTT
TRBJ1-2 TRBV29-1 . . CSVEDRGVGPLYGYTF TGCAGCGTTGAAGATAGGGGCGTCGGGCCGCTCTATGGCTACACCTTC
TRBJ1-1 TRBV6-2/TRBV6-3 . . CASSSWLENTEAFF TGTGCCAGCAGCTCCTGGCTAGAGAACACTGAAGCTTTCTTT
TRBJ2-3 TRBV6-1 . . CASSDVADTQYF TGTGCCAGCAGTGATGTCGCAGATACGCAGTATTTT
TRBJ2-3 TRBV4-3 . . CASSPREGDTQYF TGCGCCAGCAGCCCAAGAGAGGGAGATACGCAGTATTTT
TRBJ1-2 TRBV6-5 . . CASRGTGTNYGYTF TGTGCCAGCAGGGGAACAGGGACCAACTATGGCTACACCTTC
TRBJ1-4 TRBV2 . . CASSEWRTVKEKLFF TGTGCCAGCAGTGAATGGAGGACAGTCAAGGAAAAACTGTTTTTT
TRBJ1-2 TRBV7-2 . . CASSLDGALGGYTF TGTGCCAGCAGCTTAGATGGCGCCCTGGGAGGCTACACCTTC
TRBJ2-4 TRBV2 . . CASSEAHFENIQYF TGTGCCAGCAGTGAAGCGCATTTTGAAAACATTCAGTACTTC
TRBJ2-3 TRBV10-3 . . CAIRPGTPTDTQYF TGTGCCATCAGGCCGGGGACCCCCACAGATACGCAGTATTTT
TRBJ2-3 TRBV7-2 . . CASSLVGGSTDTQYF TGTGCCAGCAGCTTAGTGGGGGGTAGCACAGATACGCAGTATTTT
TRBJ1-1 TRBV5-1 . . CASRMGADLNTEAFF TGCGCCAGCAGGATGGGCGCCGACCTGAACACTGAAGCTTTCTTT
TRBJ2-1 TRBV18 . . CASSPWDGDNEQFF TGTGCCAGCTCACCTTGGGACGGAGACAATGAGCAGTTCTTC
TRBJ2-5 TRBV6-5 . . CASSSIIETQYF TGTGCCAGCAGTTCGATTATAGAGACCCAGTACTTC
TRBJ2-5 TRBV18 . TRBD1 CASSPGQGIVETQYF TGTGCCAGCTCACCCGGACAGGGCATTGTAGAGACCCAGTACTTC
TRBJ2-3 TRBV7-2 . TRBD1 CASSFYTGAGDTQYF TGTGCCAGCAGCTTTTACACAGGGGCTGGAGATACGCAGTATTTT
TRBJ2-2 TRBV19 . . CASTKGNTGELFF TGTGCCAGTACCAAGGGGAACACCGGGGAGCTGTTTTTT
TRBJ1-6 TRBV6-5 . TRBD1 CASSYSGQGASPLHF TGTGCCAGCAGTTACTCGGGACAGGGGGCTTCACCCCTCCACTTT
TRBJ2-3 TRBV7-9 . TRBD2 CARGGLAGDTQYF TGTGCCAGAGGGGGACTAGCAGGAGATACGCAGTATTTT
TRBJ1-4 TRBV7-2 . . CASSLARPGGTNEKLFF TGTGCCAGCAGCTTAGCGCGTCCGGGGGGAACTAATGAAAAACTGTTTTTT
TRBJ1-5 TRBV6-1 once . CASSERDIFNQPQHF TGTGCCAGCAGTGAGCGGGACATATTCAATCAGCCCCAGCATTTT
TRBJ2-7 TRBV19 once TRBD2 CASSLSGRSPYEQYF TGTGCCAGTAGTCTCAGCGGGAGGTCCCCCTACGAGCAGTACTTC
TRBJ2-7 TRBV5-4 . TRBD1 CASSFDRGPTYEQYF TGTGCCAGCAGCTTCGACAGGGGTCCGACTTACGAGCAGTACTTC
TRBJ1-2 TRBV5-1 . TRBD1 CASSLPSGQTIGGYTF TGCGCCAGCAGCTTGCCATCGGGACAGACCATTGGGGGCTACACCTTC